These 8 T cell receptor beta chains originate from one sample sequenced in a study of T cell changes during pregnancy in multiple sclerosis. Using immunoSEQ multiplex PCR, the repertoire was profiled, and TCRdb retains in-frame clones only, with some absent. The table lists some 110,000 clones, around 90% of them singletons. This specimen consisted of peripheral blood, obtained in the third trimester of pregnancy. The receptors were gathered from a female donor with multiple sclerosis, enrolled in a pregnancy study.

The V gene is TRBV18, the J gene TRBJ1-2; possible D gene TRBD1, 6 bases. Trimming stripped 5 bases from V and 5 bases from J, with 15 bases between. The CDR3 contains 14 residues. Germline lookup yields CDR1 KGHSH and CDR2 LQKENI. In DNA form, the CDR3 reads TGTGCCAGCTCATCTGGGGGCAGGGAGTATGGCTACACCTTC. This encodes CASSSGGREYGYTF.

V is TRBV10-1 and J is TRBJ2-2; 11 bases are a match to TRBD2. Per germline, CDR1 WNHNN and CDR2 SYGVQD (reference sequence). The junction had 7 bases not matched to a gene; V was cut back by 1 base and J by 3 bases. The CDR3 contains 18 residues. The CDR3 DNA sequence: TGCGCCAGCAGTGAGTTCGTAGGGACTAGCGGTGACACCGGGGAGCTGTTTTTT. This encodes CASSEFVGTSGDTGELFF.

V gene TRBV18 combines with J gene TRBJ2-5; unclear D gene. This CDR3 comprises 14 residues. V lost 3 bases and J lost 5, with 13 bases in between. Per the germline V gene, CDR1 is KGHSH and CDR2 is LQKENI. The chain's CDR3 is CASSPIVAQETQYF. CDR3 nucleotides: TGTGCCAGCTCACCCATCGTGGCCCAGGAGACCCAGTACTTC.

In DNA form, the CDR3 reads TGTGCCAGCTCACCACTTCCCGACAGGGGATACGAGCAGTACTTC. Amino acids: CASSPLPDRGYEQYF. J is TRBJ2-7 and V is TRBV18, with TRBD1 identical over 8 bases. V trimming: 1 base; J trimming: 4 bases; junction bases outside the gene matches: 6. Germline V gene data show CDR1 as KGHSH and CDR2 as LQKENI. The CDR3 contains 15 residues.

V is TRBV5-1 and J is TRBJ1-2; TRBD1 is a possible D gene (5 bases). Germline V CDR1 and CDR2: SGHRS, YFSETQ. Trimming took 3 bases from V and 5 from J, leaving 14 bases between them. This CDR3 comprises 14 residues. The CDR3 reads CASSSEEQVYGYTF. The DNA for the CDR3 is TGCGCCAGCAGCTCCGAAGAACAGGTATATGGCTACACCTTC.

J is TRBJ1-6 and V is TRBV14; no clear D. From germline, CDR1 is SGHDN and CDR2 FVKESK. V dropped 1 base and J dropped 7 bases, with 11 bases sitting between them. The CDR3 extends over 15 amino acids. This chain's CDR3 is CASSQVGGINSPLHF. The CDR3 DNA reads TGTGCCAGCAGCCAAGTTGGAGGGATCAATTCACCCCTCCACTTT. Filled out from reference TRBV14 and TRBJ1-6, the complete variable domain reads EAGVTQFPSHSVIEKGQTVTLRCDPISGHDNLYWYRRVMGKEIKFLLHFVKESKQDESGMPNNRFLAERTGGTYSTLKVQPAELEDSGVYFCASSQVGGINSPLHFGNGTRLTVT.

This clone showed up just once. The chain's CDR3 is CASSETVNTEAFF. In DNA form, the CDR3 reads TGTGCCAGCAGCGAGACAGTAAACACTGAAGCTTTCTTT. The chain joins TRBV7-9 to TRBJ1-1; D perhaps matches TRBD1 (5 bases). The V and J ends lost 5 bases and 2 bases respectively, with 9 bases between them. Germline V gives CDR1 SEHNR, CDR2 FQNEAQ (reference sequence). The CDR3 sequence is 13 residues long.

This chain joins TRBV7-2 and TRBJ2-7, with 8 bases fitting TRBD1. CDR1 SGHTA and CDR2 FQGNSA come from the germline V gene. The CDR3 totals 13 residues. The junction had 4 bases not matched to a gene; V was cut back by 3 bases and J by 6 bases. The CDR3 nucleotides read TGTGCCAGCAGCTTCTCCGACAGGGGCGAGCAGTACTTC. This translates into CASSFSDRGEQYF.